The rows below give T cell receptor beta chains drawn from one sample of a study of T cells in Graves' hyperthyroidism and ophthalmopathy. TCRdb recomputed calls from the multiplex PCR reads with MiXCR, one row per CDR3 protein. The data show over 90,000 distinct CDR3 sequences, roughly 50% seen once. The sequenced sample consisted of blood. The receptors were sampled from a man in his forties or fifties with Graves' hyperthyroidism. The CDR3 runs from the conserved cysteine through the conserved F or W. The D gene is left open where the match is weak. Size is stated for part of the rows, as once, few or many counts, or as a class when the clone is expanded.

d_gene: TRBD2; v_gene: TRBV13; j_gene: TRBJ2-7; abundance: many; CDR3aa: CASSASGYWSYEQYF; CDR3nt: TGTGCCAGCAGCGCTAGCGGGTATTGGTCCTACGAGCAGTACTTC
d_gene: .; v_gene: TRBV7-3; j_gene: TRBJ2-5; abundance: .; CDR3aa: CASSLRDGNQETQYF; CDR3nt: TGTGCCAGCAGCCTCCGGGACGGGAACCAAGAGACCCAGTACTTC
d_gene: .; v_gene: TRBV7-2; j_gene: TRBJ2-7; abundance: .; CDR3aa: CASSSHGRNYSYEQNF; CDR3nt: TGTGCCAGCAGCTCCCACGGACGGAACTACTCCTACGAGCAGAACTTC
d_gene: .; v_gene: TRBV25-1; j_gene: TRBJ2-2; abundance: many; CDR3aa: CASSESDKGTGELFF; CDR3nt: TGTGCCAGCAGTGAATCGGACAAGGGCACCGGGGAGCTGTTTTTT
d_gene: TRBD2; v_gene: TRBV24-1; j_gene: TRBJ2-1; abundance: .; CDR3aa: CAAGAYNEQFF; CDR3nt: TGTGCCGCGGGGGCCTACAATGAGCAGTTCTTC
d_gene: .; v_gene: TRBV20-1; j_gene: TRBJ2-5; abundance: many; CDR3aa: CSALKRETQYF; CDR3nt: TGCAGTGCCCTGAAGCGAGAGACCCAGTACTTC
d_gene: .; v_gene: TRBV7-2; j_gene: TRBJ2-3; abundance: .; CDR3aa: CASSLEGSKDTQYF; CDR3nt: TGTGCCAGCAGCTTAGAAGGGAGTAAAGATACGCAGTATTTT
d_gene: TRBD1; v_gene: TRBV5-6; j_gene: TRBJ2-7; abundance: .; CDR3aa: CASSYRDREYF; CDR3nt: TGTGCCAGCAGCTATCGGGACAGGGAGTACTTC
d_gene: TRBD1; v_gene: TRBV7-8; j_gene: TRBJ2-2; abundance: many; CDR3aa: CASSFTGGVTGELFF; CDR3nt: TGTGCCAGCAGCTTTACAGGGGGCGTCACCGGGGAGCTGTTTTTT
d_gene: .; v_gene: TRBV7-2; j_gene: TRBJ2-1; abundance: many; CDR3aa: CASKYTAGPGRPNEQFF; CDR3nt: TGTGCCAGCAAATATACGGCGGGGCCGGGGCGCCCCAATGAGCAGTTCTTC
d_gene: .; v_gene: TRBV6-5; j_gene: TRBJ1-4; abundance: many; CDR3aa: CASSYFRGRPNEKLFF; CDR3nt: TGTGCCAGCAGTTACTTCAGGGGAAGGCCTAATGAAAAACTGTTTTTT
d_gene: .; v_gene: TRBV19; j_gene: TRBJ2-1; abundance: many; CDR3aa: CASSITNLKGWSSSYNEQFF; CDR3nt: TGTGCCAGTAGTATAACAAATCTTAAAGGGTGGTCTAGCTCCTACAATGAGCAGTTCTTC
d_gene: TRBD1; v_gene: TRBV2; j_gene: TRBJ2-3; abundance: .; CDR3aa: CATSGSRDTGGATDTQYF; CDR3nt: TGTGCCACCTCCGGCAGCAGGGACACAGGGGGCGCGACAGATACGCAGTATTTT
d_gene: .; v_gene: TRBV24-1; j_gene: TRBJ2-1; abundance: many; CDR3aa: CATSDLVSSDEQFF; CDR3nt: TGTGCCACCAGTGATTTGGTTAGTTCCGATGAGCAGTTCTTC
d_gene: TRBD1; v_gene: TRBV19; j_gene: TRBJ2-1; abundance: many; CDR3aa: CASSVTGSPSYNEQFF; CDR3nt: TGTGCCAGTAGTGTGACAGGGTCTCCCTCCTACAATGAGCAGTTCTTC
d_gene: .; v_gene: TRBV4-3; j_gene: TRBJ1-5; abundance: many; CDR3aa: CASSQDLGGQPQHF; CDR3nt: TGCGCCAGCAGCCAAGATTTAGGTGGGCAGCCCCAGCATTTT
d_gene: .; v_gene: TRBV15; j_gene: TRBJ2-6; abundance: .; CDR3aa: CATSSEGGSGANVLTF; CDR3nt: TGTGCCACCAGCAGTGAAGGGGGCTCTGGGGCCAACGTCCTGACTTTC
d_gene: .; v_gene: TRBV20-1; j_gene: TRBJ2-1; abundance: .; CDR3aa: CSAPTGGNEQFF; CDR3nt: TGCAGTGCCCCGACAGGTGGTAATGAGCAGTTCTTC
d_gene: .; v_gene: TRBV7-9; j_gene: TRBJ1-5; abundance: .; CDR3aa: CTSSLFGTVETQHF; CDR3nt: TGTACCAGCAGCCTATTCGGGACCGTGGAGACCCAGCATTTT
d_gene: TRBD1; v_gene: TRBV20-1; j_gene: TRBJ1-1; abundance: .; CDR3aa: CSARETGGTEAFF; CDR3nt: TGCAGTGCTAGAGAAACAGGGGGAACTGAAGCTTTCTTT
d_gene: .; v_gene: TRBV6-5; j_gene: TRBJ1-2; abundance: many; CDR3aa: CASSTPGRAYGYTF; CDR3nt: TGTGCCAGCAGTACTCCCGGCAGGGCCTATGGCTACACCTTC
d_gene: TRBD2; v_gene: TRBV6-5; j_gene: TRBJ2-1; abundance: many; CDR3aa: CASSYHGRARNEQFF; CDR3nt: TGTGCCAGCAGTTACCACGGGAGGGCCCGGAATGAGCAGTTCTTC
d_gene: .; v_gene: TRBV29-1; j_gene: TRBJ1-5; abundance: .; CDR3aa: CSVEEGWGGNEPQHF; CDR3nt: TGCAGCGTTGAAGAAGGGTGGGGCGGCAATGAGCCCCAGCATTTT
d_gene: TRBD1; v_gene: TRBV27; j_gene: TRBJ2-5; abundance: few; CDR3aa: CASSLTWTGFGETQYF; CDR3nt: TGTGCCAGCAGTTTAACCTGGACAGGTTTCGGGGAGACCCAGTACTTC
d_gene: TRBD1; v_gene: TRBV6-5; j_gene: TRBJ1-1; abundance: few; CDR3aa: CASSRKRTGGNTEAFF; CDR3nt: TGTGCCAGCAGTCGAAAAAGGACAGGGGGAAATACTGAAGCTTTCTTT
d_gene: .; v_gene: TRBV6-5; j_gene: TRBJ1-1; abundance: many; CDR3aa: CASSPFTETGEAFF; CDR3nt: TGTGCCAGCAGCCCATTCACTGAGACAGGAGAAGCTTTCTTT
d_gene: .; v_gene: TRBV19; j_gene: TRBJ1-2; abundance: many; CDR3aa: CASSMYGQNYGYTF; CDR3nt: TGTGCCAGTAGTATGTACGGGCAGAACTATGGCTACACCTTC
d_gene: .; v_gene: TRBV11-3; j_gene: TRBJ2-2; abundance: many; CDR3aa: CASSLLRGTGELFF; CDR3nt: TGTGCCAGCAGCTTACTCAGGGGAACCGGGGAGCTGTTTTTT
d_gene: TRBD1; v_gene: TRBV20-1; j_gene: TRBJ1-1; abundance: .; CDR3aa: CSARRDRGRGNTEAFF; CDR3nt: TGCAGTGCTCGGCGGGACAGAGGGAGAGGGAACACTGAAGCTTTCTTT
d_gene: .; v_gene: TRBV6-5; j_gene: TRBJ1-2; abundance: .; CDR3aa: CASSSGRAEGYTF; CDR3nt: TGTGCCAGCAGTTCAGGCAGGGCTGAGGGCTACACCTTC
d_gene: TRBD2; v_gene: TRBV6-1; j_gene: TRBJ2-3; abundance: many; CDR3aa: CASIGREGLGDTQYF; CDR3nt: TGTGCCAGCATCGGGCGGGAGGGCCTGGGAGATACGCAGTATTTT
d_gene: .; v_gene: TRBV20-1; j_gene: TRBJ2-2; abundance: many; CDR3aa: CSAFGGSLSTGELFF; CDR3nt: TGCAGTGCGTTCGGCGGAAGCTTATCCACCGGGGAGCTGTTTTTT
d_gene: TRBD1; v_gene: TRBV7-3; j_gene: TRBJ2-7; abundance: .; CDR3aa: CASSLAGTGGGRVEQYF; CDR3nt: TGTGCCAGCAGCTTAGCCGGGACAGGGGGCGGTAGGGTCGAGCAGTACTTC
d_gene: TRBD2; v_gene: TRBV6-5; j_gene: TRBJ2-1; abundance: few; CDR3aa: CASSYRGGAGPRWEQFF; CDR3nt: TGTGCCAGCAGTTACCGCGGGGGAGCGGGGCCCCGTTGGGAGCAGTTCTTC
d_gene: .; v_gene: TRBV19; j_gene: TRBJ1-1; abundance: many; CDR3aa: CASSLSGTQNTEAFF; CDR3nt: TGTGCCAGTAGTTTATCCGGGACCCAGAACACTGAAGCTTTCTTT
d_gene: TRBD2; v_gene: TRBV6-2/TRBV6-3; j_gene: TRBJ2-7; abundance: .; CDR3aa: CATRASGSNEHYF; CDR3nt: TGTGCCACCCGGGCTAGCGGGAGTAACGAGCACTACTTC
d_gene: .; v_gene: TRBV20-1; j_gene: TRBJ2-1; abundance: many; CDR3aa: CSADSYNEQFF; CDR3nt: TGCAGTGCAGACAGCTACAATGAGCAGTTCTTC
d_gene: TRBD2; v_gene: TRBV4-1; j_gene: TRBJ2-3; abundance: .; CDR3aa: CASSPLVGSGGTDTQYF; CDR3nt: TGCGCCAGCAGCCCTTTGGTCGGGAGCGGGGGTACAGATACGCAGTATTTT
d_gene: .; v_gene: TRBV7-9; j_gene: TRBJ2-7; abundance: .; CDR3aa: CASSRRQDYEQYF; CDR3nt: TGTGCCAGCAGTCGGAGACAGGACTACGAGCAGTACTTC
d_gene: .; v_gene: TRBV2; j_gene: TRBJ1-5; abundance: .; CDR3aa: CASKEYSSQPQHF; CDR3nt: TGTGCCAGCAAAGAGTATAGCAGTCAGCCCCAGCATTTT
d_gene: TRBD1; v_gene: TRBV6-5; j_gene: TRBJ1-6; abundance: many; CDR3aa: CASRDSGQSSYNSPLHF; CDR3nt: TGTGCCAGCAGAGACTCGGGACAGAGCTCCTATAATTCACCCCTCCACTTT
d_gene: .; v_gene: TRBV7-2; j_gene: TRBJ1-5; abundance: many; CDR3aa: CASSSPGPNQPQHF; CDR3nt: TGTGCCAGCAGCTCACCGGGACCCAATCAGCCCCAGCATTTT
d_gene: .; v_gene: TRBV11-3; j_gene: TRBJ1-1; abundance: many; CDR3aa: CASSLVGRGGEAFF; CDR3nt: TGTGCCAGCAGCTTAGTAGGTAGGGGCGGTGAAGCTTTCTTT
d_gene: TRBD2; v_gene: TRBV12-3/TRBV12-4; j_gene: TRBJ2-7; abundance: many; CDR3aa: CASTPTSGSYEQYF; CDR3nt: TGTGCCAGCACCCCGACTAGCGGGAGCTACGAGCAGTACTTC
d_gene: .; v_gene: TRBV19; j_gene: TRBJ2-6; abundance: many; CDR3aa: CASRFTNAPGANVLTF; CDR3nt: TGTGCCAGTAGGTTTACCAACGCACCTGGGGCCAACGTCCTGACTTTC